This T cell receptor beta chain was captured by sequencing in a study of cytomegalovirus exposure and HLA in healthy donors. As regards this clone: Its antigen remains unidentified.

Study results and limitations: Fewer N-insertions than the roughly 600-donor mean were reportedly shown by an Asian-associated ancestry cluster in a later analysis. Later analysis associated a missense DCLRE1C variant with TCR beta V- and J-gene trimming. Available immune exposure information was restricted to CMV serostatus only. High sensitivity and specificity were reportedly achieved when the classifier diagnosed cytomegalovirus status.

Germline V gives CDR1 SGDLS, CDR2 YYNGEE. Unmatched junction bases numbered 1, after V lost 0 bases and J lost 6 bases. The length of the CDR3 is 15 residues. This PCR relied on a set of 60 Vbeta primers and 13 Jbeta primers. Profiled with immunoSEQ multiplex PCR; TCRdb holds only in-frame clones, not every one. This sample carries about 250,000 clones, under 90% of them seen once, and the ten largest clones take about 0.3%. The chain joins TRBV9 to TRBJ1-6; 9 nucleotides agree with TRBD1. This clonotype originated in a girl aged 2 to 10 in good health and CMV-seronegative. Specimen: PBMCs. Here the CDR3 DNA reads TGTGCCAGCAGCGTAGACAGGGGGCTTAATTCACCCCTCCACTTT. Its protein product is CASSVDRGLNSPLHF.